The 13 T cell receptor beta chains presented below share a single source sample, sequenced in a study of OX40 agonist ivuxolimab in advanced cancers. The method was immunoSEQ multiplex PCR; TCRdb's version includes in-frame clones alone and lacks a portion of them. The sample holds approximately 54,000 clones; less than 95% are singletons and the top ten take 8% to 10%. This sample comprised CD4+ or CD8+ T cells sorted from blood, obtained in a trial of the OX40 agonist ivuxolimab. These receptors all come from an adult with an advanced solid tumor such as melanoma, head and neck, liver or kidney cancer.

This clone was counted a few times. V is TRBV2 and J is TRBJ1-3; TRBD1 agrees at 11 bases. CDR3 length: 16 residues. Germline-derived CDR1 and CDR2 are SNHLY and FYNNEI. V lost 6 bases, J lost 4 bases, and 8 bases stayed unmatched. In DNA form, the CDR3 reads TGTGCCAGCAGAGCCGGGACAGGGGGATTGGGAAACACCATATATTTT. Its translation: CASRAGTGGLGNTIYF.

J is TRBJ1-6 and V is TRBV15; D is undetermined. CDR3 length: 16 residues. Germline assignment: CDR1 LNHNV and CDR2 YYDKDF (reference sequence). V lost 2 bases and J 6 bases, leaving 14 bases between the germline ends. The CDR3 DNA is TGTGCCACCAGCAGATCCTCCGGTGGGCCTAATTCACCCCTCCACTTT. This encodes CATSRSSGGPNSPLHF.

J is TRBJ2-4 and V is TRBV5-4, with 8 positions matching TRBD2. Germline V lookup: CDR1 SGHNT, CDR2 YYREEE (reference sequence). Germline trimming cut 4 bases from V and 2 bases from J; bases unmatched to any gene: 5. The CDR3 spans 15 residues. The CDR3 loop is CASSRGGATKNIQYF. The DNA for the CDR3 is TGTGCCAGCAGCCGGGGGGGCGCGACCAAAAACATTCAGTACTTC.

The table lists this clone with a count of one. V and J are TRBV19 and TRBJ2-7; D possibly corresponds to TRBD2 (6 bases). CDR1 LNHDA and CDR2 SQIVND come from the germline V gene (reference sequence). This CDR3 has 13 residues. Trimming pared 4 bases from V and 4 bases from J, leaving 11 bases between. This chain's CDR3 is CASSTGREYEQYF. CDR3 coding DNA: TGTGCCAGTAGTACCGGGAGAGAATACGAGCAGTACTTC.

This chain uses TRBV27 with TRBJ2-1, with D possibly matching TRBD2 (5 bases). The CDR3 totals 13 residues. V lost 3 bases, J lost 9 bases, and 12 bases lay in between. Germline V CDR1 and CDR2: MNHEY, SMNVEV (reference sequence). This chain's CDR3 is CASSFRSGGEQFF. The CDR3 nucleotides read TGTGCCAGCAGTTTCCGGTCCGGAGGTGAGCAGTTCTTC.

The rearrangement joins TRBV9 to TRBJ1-1, with D possibly being TRBD1 (5 bases). Germline V CDR1 and CDR2: SGDLS, YYNGEE. Trimming pared 5 bases from V and 4 bases from J, leaving 12 bases between. CDR3 size: 13 residues. CDR3 in DNA: TGTGCCAGCAGTAATGGGGGGGGCACTGAAGCTTTCTTT. It is translated as CASSNGGGTEAFF. Full variable domain (remainder filled in from reference TRBV9 and TRBJ1-1): DSGVTQTPKHLITATGQRVTLRCSPRSGDLSVYWYQQSLDQGLQFLIQYYNGEERAKGNILERFSAQQFPDLHSELNLSSLELGDSALYFCASSNGGGTEAFFGQGTRLTVV.

Here the CDR3 reads CASSQGLAVYEQYF. Written as DNA, the CDR3 is TGTGCCAGCAGTCAGGGACTAGCGGTATACGAGCAGTACTTC. The chain employs TRBV6-5 and TRBJ2-7; 11 nucleotides align to TRBD2. Germline loops: CDR1 MNHEY, CDR2 SVGAGI. The ends lost 5 bases at V and 4 bases at J; junction bases unmatched: 4. CDR3 length equals 14 residues.

The CDR3: CAWSVGSSGNTIYF. The CDR3 DNA is TGTGCCTGGAGTGTAGGCAGCTCTGGAAACACCATATATTTT. This chain joins TRBV30 and TRBJ1-3, with D hard to call. The CDR3 runs 14 residues. V was pared by 0 bases and J by 0 bases, with 6 bases between. From germline, CDR1 is GTSNPN and CDR2 SVGIG (reference sequence).

The chain uses TRBV7-9 and TRBJ1-2; D is unclear. The length of the CDR3 is 11 residues. V was pared by 5 bases and J by 8 bases, with 9 bases between. Germline CDR1 reads SEHNR; CDR2 reads FQNEAQ (reference sequence). CDR3 bases: TGTGCCAGCAGCCTACCCCCCGGCTACACCTTC. Encoded protein: CASSLPPGYTF.

The V call is TRBV9, the J call TRBJ2-7, with no clear D. The CDR3 consists of 14 residues. The V end was cut by 0 bases, the J end by 0 bases, with 7 bases between. Germline CDR1 is SGDLS and CDR2 is YYNGEE. CDR3 nucleotides: TGTGCCAGCAGCGTAGATGAGTACTCCTACGAGCAGTACTTC. Amino acid sequence: CASSVDEYSYEQYF.

The genes are TRBV14 and TRBJ2-2; TRBD1 matches 8 bases. The V gene's germline CDR1 is SGHDN and CDR2 FVKESK. The CDR3 contains 19 residues. With V trimmed by 2 bases and J by 0 bases, 11 bases remained unmatched. CDR3 residues: CASSQMQGAPFPNTGELFF. The CDR3 DNA follows: TGTGCCAGCAGCCAAATGCAGGGGGCACCTTTCCCGAACACCGGGGAGCTGTTTTTT.

This chain's CDR3 is CASSYSSSNQPQHF. The CDR3 DNA follows: TGTGCCAGCAGTTACTCCAGTAGCAATCAGCCCCAGCATTTT. The rearrangement uses TRBV6-6 and TRBJ1-5, with D unresolved. Germline assignment: CDR1 MNHNY and CDR2 SVGAGI (reference sequence). The CDR3 runs 14 residues. Trimming took off 0 bases at V and 0 bases at J, with 3 bases between the two ends.

This clone was picked up a small number of times. This chain connects TRBV2 to TRBJ1-5, with D tentatively TRBD1 (5 bases). Germline V gene data show CDR1 as SNHLY and CDR2 as FYNNEI. The CDR3 consists of 9 residues. The CDR3 loop is CAWGEPQHF. The CDR3 DNA reads TGTGCTTGGGGGGAGCCCCAGCATTTT.